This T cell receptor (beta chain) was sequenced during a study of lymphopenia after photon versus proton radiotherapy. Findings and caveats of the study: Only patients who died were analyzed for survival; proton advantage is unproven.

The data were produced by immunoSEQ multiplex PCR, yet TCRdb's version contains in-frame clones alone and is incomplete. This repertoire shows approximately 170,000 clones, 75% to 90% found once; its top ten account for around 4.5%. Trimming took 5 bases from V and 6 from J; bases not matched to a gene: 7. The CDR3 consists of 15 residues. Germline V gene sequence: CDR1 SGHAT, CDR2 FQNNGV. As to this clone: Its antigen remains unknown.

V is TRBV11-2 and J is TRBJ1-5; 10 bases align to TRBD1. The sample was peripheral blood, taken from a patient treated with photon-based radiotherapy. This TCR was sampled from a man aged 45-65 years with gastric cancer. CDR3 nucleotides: TGTGCCAGCAGCCTCCGACAGGGGGCGGGTCAGCCCCAGCATTTT. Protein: CASSLRQGAGQPQHF.